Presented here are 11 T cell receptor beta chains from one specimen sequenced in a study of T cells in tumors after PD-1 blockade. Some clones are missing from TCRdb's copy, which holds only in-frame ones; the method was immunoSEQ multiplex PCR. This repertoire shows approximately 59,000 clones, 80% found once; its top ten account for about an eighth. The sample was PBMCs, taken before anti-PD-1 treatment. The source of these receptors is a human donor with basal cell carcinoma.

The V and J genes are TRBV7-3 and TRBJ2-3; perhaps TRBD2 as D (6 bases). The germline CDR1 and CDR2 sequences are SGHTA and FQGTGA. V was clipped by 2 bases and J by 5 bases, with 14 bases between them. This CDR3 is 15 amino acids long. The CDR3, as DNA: TGTGCCAGCAGCTTAGGTTCGCTAGCGCAAGATACGCAGTATTTT. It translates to CASSLGSLAQDTQYF.

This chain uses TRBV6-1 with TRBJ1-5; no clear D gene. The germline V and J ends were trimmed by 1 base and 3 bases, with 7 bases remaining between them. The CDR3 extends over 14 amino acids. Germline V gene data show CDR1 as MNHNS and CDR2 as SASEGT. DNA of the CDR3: TGTGCCAGCAGTGAAGGATCGGCCAATCAGCCCCAGCATTTT. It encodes CASSEGSANQPQHF.

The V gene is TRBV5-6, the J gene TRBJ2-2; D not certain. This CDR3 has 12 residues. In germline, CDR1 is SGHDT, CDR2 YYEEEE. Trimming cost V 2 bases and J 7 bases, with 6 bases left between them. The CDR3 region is CASSFDVGELFF. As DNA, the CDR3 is TGTGCCAGCAGCTTTGACGTCGGGGAGCTGTTTTTT.

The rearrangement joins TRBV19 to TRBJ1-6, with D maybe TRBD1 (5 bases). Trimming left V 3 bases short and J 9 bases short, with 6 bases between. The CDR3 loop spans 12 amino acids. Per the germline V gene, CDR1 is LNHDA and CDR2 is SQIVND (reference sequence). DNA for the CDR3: TGTGCCAGTAGTATGGGGGTTTCACCCCTCCACTTT. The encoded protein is CASSMGVSPLHF.

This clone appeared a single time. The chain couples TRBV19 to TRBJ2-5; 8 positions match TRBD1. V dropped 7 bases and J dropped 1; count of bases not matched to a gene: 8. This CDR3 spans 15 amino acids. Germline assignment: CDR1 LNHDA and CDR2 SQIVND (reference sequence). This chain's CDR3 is CASKVGGTGQETQYF. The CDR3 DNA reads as TGTGCCAGTAAAGTAGGGGGGACAGGCCAAGAGACCCAGTACTTC.

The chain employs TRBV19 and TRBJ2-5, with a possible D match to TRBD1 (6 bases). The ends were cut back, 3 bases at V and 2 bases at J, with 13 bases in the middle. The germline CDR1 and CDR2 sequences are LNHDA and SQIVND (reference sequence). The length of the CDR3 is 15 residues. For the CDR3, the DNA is TGTGCCAGTAGTATTAACCGGGACACACAAGAGACCCAGTACTTC. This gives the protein CASSINRDTQETQYF.

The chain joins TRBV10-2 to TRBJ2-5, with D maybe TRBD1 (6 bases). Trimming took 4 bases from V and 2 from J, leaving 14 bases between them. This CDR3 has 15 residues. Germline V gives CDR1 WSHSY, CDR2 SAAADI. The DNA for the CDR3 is TGCGCCAGCAGTGCCACAGGGCAACGACAAGAGACCCAGTACTTC. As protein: CASSATGQRQETQYF.

The CDR3 coding sequence is TGTGCCAGCAGCCGCCCCGTGGCAGGGGGGACGGGTGAAAAACTGTTTTTT. Its protein product is CASSRPVAGGTGEKLFF. The chain employs TRBV7-8 and TRBJ1-4; 7 nucleotides line up with TRBD1. The CDR3 spans 17 residues. V dropped 5 bases and J dropped 7; count of bases not matched to a gene: 16. The germline V gene has CDR1 SGHVS and CDR2 FQNEAQ.

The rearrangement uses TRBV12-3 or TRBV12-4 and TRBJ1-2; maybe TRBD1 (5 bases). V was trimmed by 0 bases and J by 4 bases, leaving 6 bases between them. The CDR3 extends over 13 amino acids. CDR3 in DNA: TGTGCCAGCAGTTTAGCGACAGCCTATGGCTACACCTTC. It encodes CASSLATAYGYTF.

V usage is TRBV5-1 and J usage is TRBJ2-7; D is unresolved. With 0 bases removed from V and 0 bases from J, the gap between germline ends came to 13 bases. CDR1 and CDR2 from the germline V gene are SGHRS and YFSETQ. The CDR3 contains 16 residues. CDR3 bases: TGCGCCAGCAGCTTGGCCCCAATGCGATTCTCCTACGAGCAGTACTTC. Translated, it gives CASSLAPMRFSYEQYF. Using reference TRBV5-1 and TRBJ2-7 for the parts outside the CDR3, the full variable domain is KAGVTQTPRYLIKTRGQQVTLSCSPISGHRSVSWYQQTPGQGLQFLFEYFSETQRNKGNFPGRFSGRQFSNSRSEMNVSTLELGDSALYLCASSLAPMRFSYEQYFGPGTRLTVT.

DNA for the CDR3: TGTGCCAGCTCACGGGGACAGCAAGAGACCCAGTACTTC. It specifies CASSRGQQETQYF. The chain carries TRBV18 and TRBJ2-5, with TRBD1 identical over 7 bases. This CDR3 has 13 amino acids. Trimming removed 4 bases from V and 2 bases from J; junction bases left unmatched: 1. Germline V CDR1 and CDR2: KGHSH, LQKENI.